The 24 T cell receptor beta chains in this list originate from one sample, sequenced in a study of T-cell reconstitution after alpha-beta-depleted transplantation in children. Preparation of the TCRbeta library involved a method that used unique molecular identifiers. TCRdb itself ran the PCR reads through MiXCR, one entry per CDR3 protein. The data show about 640,000 distinct CDR3 sequences, with roughly 15% seen just once and 1.1% held by the top ten. The source material was PBMCs from the stem cell graft donor, sampled from the stem cell graft. Receptors originate from a human donor who donated a stem cell graft to a child with acute myeloid leukemia.

The chain couples TRBV7-8 to TRBJ1-3; 7 bases match TRBD1. CDR3 size: 17 residues. Trimming removed 3 bases from V and 0 bases from J; junction bases left unmatched: 8. The germline V gene has CDR1 SGHVS and CDR2 FQNEAQ. This chain's CDR3 is CASSFREDRVSGNTIYF. CDR3 DNA sequence: TGTGCCAGCAGCTTTCGGGAAGACAGGGTCTCTGGAAACACCATATATTTT.

The chain combines TRBV6-1 with TRBJ2-1; D gene ambiguous. The germline CDR1 and CDR2 sequences are MNHNS and SASEGT. The CDR3 contains 14 residues. Between the trimmed V and J ends, which lost 1 base and 5 bases, there was a span of 9 bases. CDR3 sequence (DNA): TGTGCCAGCAGTGAAGAGGTGAGGAACAATGAGCAGTTCTTC. It specifies CASSEEVRNNEQFF.

Ten or more counts support this clonotype. The rearrangement links TRBV29-1 to TRBJ1-1; D gene ambiguous. The V and J ends lost 3 bases and 9 bases respectively, with 8 bases between them. This CDR3 comprises 10 residues. Germline V gene data show CDR1 as SQVTM and CDR2 as ANQGSEA. CDR3 loop: CSVDRRQAFF. DNA of the CDR3: TGCAGCGTTGATCGCCGTCAAGCTTTCTTT.

This clonotype was seen at least ten times. This chain connects TRBV6-1 to TRBJ1-4; 7 bases agree with TRBD1. From germline, CDR1 is MNHNS and CDR2 SASEGT. This CDR3 spans 14 amino acids. V lost 5 bases to trimming and J lost 7 bases; unmatched junction nucleotides: 7. The CDR3 region is CASSLRGGFEKLFF. DNA of the CDR3: TGTGCCAGCAGTCTCAGGGGGGGATTTGAAAAACTGTTTTTT.

This clonotype was recorded many times. J is TRBJ2-1 and V is TRBV5-1, with TRBD2 matching 12 bases. This CDR3 has 17 amino acids. Germline V gives CDR1 SGHRS, CDR2 YFSETQ. J lost 4 bases, V lost 4 bases, and 9 bases had no gene match. CDR3 sequence: CASSPQPSGGEYNEQFF. CDR3 nucleotide sequence: TGCGCCAGCAGCCCCCAGCCTAGCGGGGGGGAGTACAATGAGCAGTTCTTC.

In regard to this clonotype: A much larger clone differs by one base, so this may be a read error. The chain carries TRBV9 and TRBJ2-2; D is unclear. The germline V and J ends were trimmed by 4 bases and 4 bases, with 8 bases remaining between them. The CDR3 length is 13 residues. CDR1 is SGDLS, CDR2 YYNGEE, per germline. CDR3 amino acids: CASSPPCTGELFF. For the CDR3, the DNA is TGTGCCAGCAGCCCCCCCTGCACCGGGGAGCTGTTTTTT.

This clonotype appeared many times. V usage is TRBV7-2 and J usage is TRBJ2-1, with 10 bases fitting TRBD2. Germline V lookup: CDR1 SGHTA, CDR2 FQGNSA. The CDR3 length is 14 residues. Trimming took 6 bases from V and 2 from J; bases not matched to a gene: 1. CDR3 in DNA: TGTGCCAGCAGAGCGGGAGGGACCTACAATGAGCAGTTCTTC. It encodes CASRAGGTYNEQFF.

This clonotype was counted at least ten times. V gene TRBV20-1 combines with J gene TRBJ1-6; D remains ambiguous. The CDR3 loop spans 15 amino acids. Germline values: CDR1 DFQATT, CDR2 SNEGSKA (reference sequence). V was shortened by 3 bases and J by 2 bases, with 11 bases between the two germline ends. The CDR3 loop is CSASSGGAYNSPLHF. In nucleotides, the CDR3 is TGCAGTGCTAGTTCAGGCGGAGCCTATAATTCACCCCTCCACTTT.

At least ten counts were recorded for this clonotype. The chain has TRBV6-5 and TRBJ2-2; a possible D gene is TRBD2 (6 bases). The CDR3 is 12 amino acids. The germline CDR1 and CDR2 sequences are MNHEY and SVGAGI. Trimming took off 11 bases at V and 2 bases at J, with 9 bases between the two ends. The DNA of the CDR3 is TGTGCCGCGGGACTTAACACCGGGGAGCTGTTTTTT. Translating it yields CAAGLNTGELFF.

Remarks on this clonotype: Since a much larger clone is just one base distant, this may be a read error. The chain joins TRBV5-5 to TRBJ2-7, with unresolved D. The CDR3 has 15 residues. Germline CDR1 SGHKS, CDR2 YYEKEE (reference sequence). For the CDR3, the DNA is TGTGCCAGCAGCTTGTGGACCTCCAGCTCCTACGAGCTGTACTTC. This sequence encodes CASSLWTSSSYELYF.

The sample holds a few counts of this clonotype. V gene TRBV5-1 combines with J gene TRBJ1-4; D remains ambiguous. This CDR3 has 14 amino acids. Per the germline V gene, CDR1 is SGHRS and CDR2 is YFSETQ. Deletions cut 4 bases from V and 3 bases from J, with 10 bases between. CDR3 nucleotide sequence: TGCGCCAGCAGCCAAGGGCCCTCTAATGAAAAACTGTTTTTT. As protein: CASSQGPSNEKLFF. Looking up the rest from reference TRBV5-1 and TRBJ1-4 gives the full variable domain: KAGVTQTPRYLIKTRGQQVTLSCSPISGHRSVSWYQQTPGQGLQFLFEYFSETQRNKGNFPGRFSGRQFSNSRSEMNVSTLELGDSALYLCASSQGPSNEKLFFGSGTQLSVL.

Ten or more counts support this clonotype. V usage is TRBV15 and J usage is TRBJ2-1, with D possibly TRBD1 on 5 matching bases. This CDR3 is 13 amino acids long. Trimming stripped 1 base from V and 9 bases from J, with 10 bases between. CDR1 and CDR2 from the germline V gene are LNHNV and YYDKDF (reference sequence). CDR3 in amino acids: CATSRGGHPEQFF. DNA of the CDR3: TGTGCCACCAGCAGAGGCGGACATCCTGAGCAGTTCTTC.

This clonotype came up many times. This rearrangement joins TRBV6-5 to TRBJ1-1, with no clear D. The V end was cut by 0 bases, the J end by 7 bases, with 9 bases between. The CDR3 covers 13 residues. CDR1 MNHEY and CDR2 SVGAGI come from the germline V gene. CDR3 in amino acids: CASSYSLGDEAFF. The CDR3 region has the DNA TGTGCCAGCAGTTACTCCCTCGGGGATGAAGCTTTCTTT.

The chain links TRBV7-2 to TRBJ2-5; tentatively, D is TRBD2 (5 bases). This CDR3 region has 15 residues. The V gene lost 5 bases and the J gene lost 1 base, with 14 bases spanning the gap. CDR1 SGHTA and CDR2 FQGNSA come from the germline V gene. The CDR3 spells CASSRLARGQETQYF. The CDR3 coding sequence is TGTGCCAGCAGCCGCCTTGCACGGGGCCAAGAGACCCAGTACTTC. Full variable domain (missing parts from reference TRBV7-2 and TRBJ2-5): GAGVSQSPSNKVTEKGKDVELRCDPISGHTALYWYRQSLGQGLEFLIYFQGNSAPDKSGLPSDRFSAERTGGSVSTLTIQRTQQEDSAVYLCASSRLARGQETQYFGPGTRLLVL.

This clonotype was counted ten times or more. The chain combines TRBV6-2 or TRBV6-3 with TRBJ2-6; either TRBD1 or TRBD2 may supply D (5 bases each). The V and J ends lost 5 bases and 2 bases respectively, with 13 bases between them. Germline V gene sequence: CDR1 MNHEY, CDR2 SVGEGT. This CDR3 region has 16 residues. CDR3 bases: TGTGCCAGCAGTGGGTTCCAGGGAGCTGGGGCCAACGTCCTGACTTTC. It is translated as CASSGFQGAGANVLTF.

This clonotype was detected only a few times. The chain uses TRBV20-1 and TRBJ1-1, with 7 bases lining up with TRBD1. The germline V gene has CDR1 DFQATT and CDR2 SNEGSKA (reference sequence). This CDR3 region has 13 residues. The V and J ends lost 5 bases and 4 bases, in that order; junction bases with no gene match: 7. CDR3 sequence: CSAYRGFSTEAFF. CDR3 bases: TGCAGTGCTTACAGGGGTTTTAGCACTGAAGCTTTCTTT.

This clonotype was recorded many times. This chain uses TRBV5-6 with TRBJ2-1; no firm D call. CDR1 and CDR2 from the germline V gene are SGHDT and YYEEEE. V was clipped by 6 bases and J by 0 bases, with 10 bases between them. CDR3 length equals 14 residues. CDR3 protein: CASKAVSSYNEQFF. The DNA of the CDR3 is TGTGCCAGCAAGGCGGTAAGCTCCTACAATGAGCAGTTCTTC.

This clonotype has only a few counts. The rearrangement links TRBV7-9 to TRBJ2-6; D gene unclear. Germline assignment: CDR1 SEHNR and CDR2 FQNEAQ (reference sequence). The CDR3 is 14 amino acids. V was cut by 5 bases and J by 2 bases, with 7 bases left in between. CDR3 sequence (DNA): TGTGCCAGCAGCCCCGACGCTGGGGCCAACGTCCTGACTTTC. Encoded protein: CASSPDAGANVLTF.

At least ten counts were recorded for this clonotype. This rearrangement joins TRBV24-1 to TRBJ2-3; 11 bases line up with TRBD2. The germline V gene encodes CDR1 KGHDR and CDR2 SFDVKD. Germline trimming cut 3 bases from V and 0 bases from J; bases unmatched to any gene: 4. The CDR3 spans 17 residues. The CDR3: CATSDKGLAASTDTQYF. For the CDR3, the DNA is TGTGCCACCAGTGATAAGGGACTAGCGGCTAGCACAGATACGCAGTATTTT.

The chain links TRBV24-1 to TRBJ2-2; D remains unclear. The CDR3 loop spans 20 amino acids. Germline V lookup: CDR1 KGHDR, CDR2 SFDVKD. Trimming pared 1 base from V and 1 base from J, leaving 21 bases between. The CDR3 sequence: CATSDFGVRSSPVNTGELFF. DNA of the CDR3: TGTGCCACCAGTGATTTTGGAGTCAGAAGCTCGCCCGTGAACACCGGGGAGCTGTTTTTT.

The chain couples TRBV7-8 to TRBJ2-1; TRBD2 aligns across 10 bases. CDR1 is SGHVS, CDR2 FQNEAQ, per germline. Trimming took 0 bases from V and 9 from J; bases not matched to a gene: 8. The CDR3 runs to 16 residues. The CDR3 is CASSLARLAGEVEQFF. In nucleotides, the CDR3 is TGTGCCAGCAGCTTAGCGCGGCTAGCGGGGGAGGTTGAGCAGTTCTTC.

The chain links TRBV7-9 to TRBJ1-2, with D uncertain. This CDR3 is built from 14 residues. Trimming took 0 bases from V and 4 from J, leaving 9 bases between them. Germline V lookup: CDR1 SEHNR, CDR2 FQNEAQ (reference sequence). CDR3 sequence reads: CASSLAAGFYGYTF. The CDR3 DNA sequence: TGTGCCAGCAGCTTAGCGGCCGGCTTCTATGGCTACACCTTC. Full variable domain (missing parts from reference TRBV7-9 and TRBJ1-2): DTGVSQNPRHKITKRGQNVTFRCDPISEHNRLYWYRQTLGQGPEFLTYFQNEAQLEKSRLLSDRFSAERPKGSFSTLEIQRTEQGDSAMYLCASSLAAGFYGYTFGSGTRLTVV.

This clonotype was seen a few times. V usage is TRBV7-2 and J usage is TRBJ2-3, with 7 bases matching TRBD2. The ends lost 5 bases at V and 6 bases at J; junction bases unmatched: 11. This CDR3 region has 15 residues. Per germline, CDR1 SGHTA and CDR2 FQGNSA. In DNA, the CDR3 is TGTGCCAGCAGCGTCTCCGCGGGGGTATGGGATACGCAGTATTTT. It specifies CASSVSAGVWDTQYF.

This clonotype has at least ten counts. The chain joins TRBV20-1 to TRBJ2-3, with D possibly being TRBD1 (6 bases). Per the germline V gene, CDR1 is DFQATT and CDR2 is SNEGSKA (reference sequence). With 1 base removed from V and 6 bases from J, the gap between germline ends came to 14 bases. The CDR3 consists of 14 residues. This chain's CDR3 is CSARVPGTFDTQYF. CDR3 DNA: TGCAGTGCTAGAGTCCCCGGGACATTCGATACGCAGTATTTT.